Presented here are 6 T cell receptor beta chains from one specimen sequenced in a study of monozygotic twins with inflammatory bowel disease. TCRdb re-called the 5' RACE reads and gives one entry per CDR3 protein, without DNA. The sample yields 330,000 or so distinct CDR3 sequences, of which the top ten take up 2% to 2.5%. Sample: blood. The receptors come from a human donor with ulcerative colitis or Crohn's disease, or a healthy co-twin of an affected twin (not recorded which).

The V call is TRBV10-2, the J call TRBJ2-3; TCRdb proposes TRBD2, but this gene call is untestable without DNA. Germline CDR1 and CDR2: WSHSY and SAAADI. CDR3 length: 13 residues. CDR3 protein: CATRLVGADTQYF.

The J gene is TRBJ2-2, the V gene TRBV30; TCRdb returns TRBD2, unconfirmable since there is no DNA. Germline V CDR1 and CDR2: GTSNPN, SVGIG (reference sequence). The CDR3 totals 16 residues. The chain's CDR3 is CAWSVLSGRNTGELFF.

The chain uses TRBV4-1 and TRBJ1-2; TCRdb picks TRBD1, but there is no DNA to check that call. The CDR3 is 13 residues long. From germline, CDR1 is MGHRA and CDR2 YSYEKL. The CDR3 protein is CASSQAGGYGYTF.

The V gene is TRBV15, the J gene TRBJ2-1; TCRdb names TRBD1, which stays unverified in the absence of DNA. The CDR3 has 15 residues. The germline gives CDR1 LNHNV, CDR2 YYDKDF (reference sequence). CDR3 sequence reads: CATSWGQGGYNEQFF.

The chain joins TRBV7-2 to TRBJ2-3; the TRBD1 assignment by TCRdb is unverifiable without DNA. The CDR3 runs 16 residues. Germline values: CDR1 SGHTA, CDR2 FQGNSA. CDR3 amino acids: CASRSARATLTDTQYF.

The chain is built from TRBV27 and TRBJ2-1; TCRdb names TRBD1, which stays unverified in the absence of DNA. CDR1 and CDR2 (germline): MNHEY, SMNVEV (reference sequence). The CDR3 totals 15 residues. The CDR3 region is CASRDSRGSFSEQFF.